These 3 T cell receptor beta chains originate from one sample sequenced in a study of blood T cells in healthy people across ages. Then a second PCR, running roughly 7 to 11 cycles, was carried out with a sample-barcoded 5' primer and a J-beta primer mix. From the 5' RACE reads, TCRdb called clonotypes with MiXCR, one entry per CDR3 protein. The data hold around 1,100,000 distinct CDR3 sequences, with more than 30% observed a single time. Sequences were obtained from blood. The source of these receptors is a man aged 18 to 29 in good health.

The rearrangement uses TRBV7-8 and TRBJ2-2, with D perhaps matching TRBD2 (5 bases). The CDR3 covers 17 residues. CDR1 and CDR2 (germline): SGHVS, FQNEAQ. V was trimmed by 2 bases and J by 0 bases, leaving 13 bases between them. CDR3 DNA sequence: TGTGCCAGCAGCTTATATCCGGACTCTCCGAACACCGGGGAGCTGTTTTTT. It translates to CASSLYPDSPNTGELFF.

The chain joins TRBV4-1 to TRBJ2-2; D is undetermined. CDR1 is MGHRA, CDR2 YSYEKL, per germline. V was clipped by 1 base and J by 0 bases, with 18 bases between them. The CDR3 is 19 amino acids. The CDR3 is CASSQGAPYLPANTGELFF. CDR3 bases: TGCGCCAGCAGCCAAGGCGCCCCTTACCTACCCGCGAACACCGGGGAGCTGTTTTTT.

Many counts were recorded for this clonotype. The gene calls are TRBV12-3 or TRBV12-4 and TRBJ1-2, with 7 bases matching TRBD1. The CDR3 is made up of 13 amino acids. The V and J ends lost 3 bases and 6 bases, in that order; junction bases with no gene match: 4. CDR3 sequence: CASSLTGSDGYTF. CDR3 nucleotide sequence: TGTGCCAGCAGTTTGACAGGGAGCGATGGCTACACCTTC.